The rows below give T cell receptor beta chains drawn from one sample of a study of blood T cell repertoires in COVID-19. TCRdb keeps only in-frame clones here, not all; method: immunoSEQ multiplex PCR. Among approximately 76,000 clones, approximately 87% were seen once, and the ten largest hold over 15%. The sequencing sample was made of peripheral blood. The receptors originated from a man aged 80 or over in a cohort sampled during active COVID-19. Both conserved end residues are part of each CDR3. The D gene is left open where the match is weak. Only some rows state a clone size, as once, few, many or a class for expanded clones.

>TRBV6-6|TRBJ2-2|NA|TRBD1
CASSFGTVANTGELFF
TGTGCCAGCAGTTTCGGGACAGTTGCGAACACCGGGGAGCTGTTTTTT
>TRBV5-1|TRBJ1-6|NA|TRBD1
CASSLDPPGQGGSPLHF
TGCGCCAGCAGCCTGGACCCTCCGGGACAGGGCGGATCACCCCTCCACTTT
>TRBV7-2|TRBJ1-5|NA|NA
CASSSTGPNQPQHF
TGTGCCAGCAGCTCTACAGGGCCCAATCAGCCCCAGCATTTT
>TRBV19|TRBJ1-4|NA|NA
CASRRSQGTNEKLFF
TGTGCCAGTAGGCGGTCCCAGGGCACTAATGAAAAACTGTTTTTT
>TRBV9|TRBJ2-2|NA|NA
CASSVKSERVTPGELFF
TGTGCCAGCAGCGTAAAAAGCGAGCGGGTGACCCCCGGGGAGCTGTTTTTT
>TRBV5-1|TRBJ1-3|NA|TRBD1
CASSTGVTSSGNTIYF
TGCGCCAGCAGTACAGGGGTGACCTCTTCCGGAAACACCATATATTTT
>TRBV19|TRBJ2-4|NA|TRBD1
CASSSRDRSPQAKNIQYF
TGTGCCAGTAGTTCCCGGGACAGGTCTCCCCAAGCCAAAAACATTCAGTACTTC
>TRBV29-1|TRBJ1-1|once|TRBD1
CSVEWDSGDTEAFF
TGCAGCGTTGAATGGGACAGTGGGGACACTGAAGCTTTCTTT
>TRBV18|TRBJ2-7|NA|NA
CASSPGTSTYEQYF
TGTGCCAGCTCGCCCGGGACATCGACCTACGAGCAGTACTTC
>TRBV5-1|TRBJ1-1|NA|NA
CASSLEQGKGAEAFF
TGCGCCAGCAGCTTAGAACAGGGTAAAGGGGCAGAAGCTTTCTTT
>TRBV10-3|TRBJ2-2|NA|NA
CAISELRGDGELFF
TGTGCCATCAGTGAGCTCAGGGGAGACGGGGAGCTGTTTTTT
>TRBV18|TRBJ2-5|NA|NA
CASTQGGMVRETQYF
TGTGCCAGTACACAGGGCGGAATGGTTAGAGAGACCCAGTACTTC
>TRBV6-5|TRBJ1-4|NA|NA
CASSSMFSQGSEKLFF
TGTGCCAGCAGTTCGATGTTCAGCCAGGGGAGCGAAAAACTGTTTTTT
>TRBV2|TRBJ2-3|NA|NA
CASSELSPLSTDTQYF
TGTGCCAGCAGTGAACTGTCTCCCCTGTCCACAGATACGCAGTATTTT
>TRBV5-1|TRBJ2-1|NA|TRBD1
CASSERTGGYEQFF
TGCGCCAGCAGCGAGAGGACAGGGGGCTATGAGCAGTTCTTC
>TRBV7-2|TRBJ2-2|NA|NA
CASSRPGSGELFF
TGTGCCAGCAGCCGCCCCGGGTCCGGGGAGCTGTTTTTT
>TRBV6-1|TRBJ2-3|NA|TRBD1
CASSGTVRGGTGTTDTQYF
TGTGCCAGCAGTGGAACGGTTCGGGGAGGGACAGGGACCACAGATACGCAGTATTTT